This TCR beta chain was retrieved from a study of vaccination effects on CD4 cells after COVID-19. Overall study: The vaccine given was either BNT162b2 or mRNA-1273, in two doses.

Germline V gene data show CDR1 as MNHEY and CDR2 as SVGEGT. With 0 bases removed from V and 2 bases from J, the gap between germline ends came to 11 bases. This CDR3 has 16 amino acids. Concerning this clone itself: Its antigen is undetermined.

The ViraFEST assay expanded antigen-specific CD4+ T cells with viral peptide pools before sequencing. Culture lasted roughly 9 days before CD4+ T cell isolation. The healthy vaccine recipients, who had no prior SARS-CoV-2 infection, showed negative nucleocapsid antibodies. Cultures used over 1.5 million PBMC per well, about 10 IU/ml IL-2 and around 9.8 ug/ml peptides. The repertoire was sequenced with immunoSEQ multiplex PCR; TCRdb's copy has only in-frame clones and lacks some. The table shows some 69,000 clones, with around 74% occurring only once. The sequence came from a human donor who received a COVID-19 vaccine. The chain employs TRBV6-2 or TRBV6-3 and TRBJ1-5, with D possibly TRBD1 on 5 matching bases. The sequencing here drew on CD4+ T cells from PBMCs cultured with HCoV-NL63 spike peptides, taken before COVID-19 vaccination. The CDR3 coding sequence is TGTGCCAGCAGTTACTCCGCCACGGGGGGCAATCAGCCCCAGCATTTT. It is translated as CASSYSATGGNQPQHF.